The 30 T cell receptor beta chains below were found in one sample sequenced in a study of identifying expanded T cells in peripheral blood (dated by TCRdb to between 2017 and 2020). The library was built by means of the immunoSEQ multiplex PCR assay. The table comes from immuneACCESS by way of TCRdb, which keeps in-frame sequences with V and J called. Part of the clones is missing from these tables; in studies checked, under half for an unresolved V gene and the rest for unknown reasons. The sample table lists under 85,000 clones, about four fifths of them with a count of one. The biggest ten clones account for around a fifth of the sample. Sequenced material: blood. These receptors were collected from a person aged 18 to 75 in good health.

This clone has only a few counts. The chain joins TRBV7-8 to TRBJ1-4; unclear D gene. Germline V gives CDR1 SGHVS, CDR2 FQNEAQ. V was trimmed by 0 bases and J by 0 bases, leaving 14 bases between them. The CDR3 consists of 18 residues. The CDR3 DNA sequence: TGTGCCAGCAGCTTAGCGGTTGGGGTTAGAGCAACTAATGAAAAACTGTTTTTT. This codes for CASSLAVGVRATNEKLFF.

This chain joins TRBV5-1 and TRBJ2-7; 10 bases fit TRBD1. V lost 3 bases and J lost 2; bases outside the gene matches: 5. The CDR3 is 15 amino acids. Germline CDR1 and CDR2: SGHRS and YFSETQ. CDR3 nucleotide sequence: TGCGCCAGCAGCTGGGGACAGGGGCCGACCTACGAGCAGTACTTC. This translates into CASSWGQGPTYEQYF.

The chain recombines TRBV11-2 with TRBJ1-3; no clear D. Germline V gives CDR1 SGHAT, CDR2 FQNNGV. The CDR3 runs 19 residues. Trimming stripped 0 bases from V and 0 bases from J, with 18 bases between. CDR3 DNA sequence: TGTGCCAGCAGCTTAGACTATCAGCGGGGTTTGATCTCTGGAAACACCATATATTTT. It specifies CASSLDYQRGLISGNTIYF.

The chain links TRBV7-9 to TRBJ2-7; the D is unclear. The V and J ends lost 5 bases and 0 bases respectively, with 11 bases between them. The germline gives CDR1 SEHNR, CDR2 FQNEAQ (reference sequence). This CDR3 is 14 amino acids long. CDR3 DNA sequence: TGTGCCAGCAGCCCCCAACCGACCTCCTACGAGCAGTACTTC. Translated, it gives CASSPQPTSYEQYF.

The chain employs TRBV7-2 and TRBJ2-5, with TRBD1 matching over 7 bases. Per germline, CDR1 SGHTA and CDR2 FQGNSA. This CDR3 is 16 amino acids long. Trimming took 2 bases from V and 4 from J; bases not matched to a gene: 10. CDR3 sequence: CASSLWEGGRGETQYF. The DNA of the CDR3 is TGTGCCAGCAGCTTATGGGAAGGGGGCAGAGGAGAGACCCAGTACTTC.

The chain has TRBV5-4 and TRBJ2-1; 7 nucleotides align to TRBD2. The junction had 4 bases not matched to a gene; V was cut back by 0 bases and J by 4 bases. Germline CDR1 SGHNT, CDR2 YYREEE (reference sequence). The CDR3 consists of 15 residues. The DNA of the CDR3 is TGTGCCAGCAGCTTGGGGGAGGGAGCTTACAATGAGCAGTTCTTC. Its translation: CASSLGEGAYNEQFF.

The chain couples TRBV25-1 to TRBJ2-7; 7 bases are a match to TRBD1. V lost 3 bases, J lost 1 base, and 6 bases stayed unmatched. CDR1 is MGHDK, CDR2 SYGVNS, per germline. CDR3 length: 15 amino acids. The CDR3 DNA reads as TGTGCCAGCAGTGAGCCGGGACAGCGATCCTACGAGCAGTACTTC. Translated: CASSEPGQRSYEQYF.

V usage is TRBV2 and J usage is TRBJ1-5; 9 bases align to TRBD1. The germline V gene encodes CDR1 SNHLY and CDR2 FYNNEI. The trim removed 8 bases at V and 8 bases at J, leaving 7 bases unmatched. The CDR3 loop spans 13 amino acids. For the CDR3, the DNA is TGTGCCAGCGACGACAGGGGGGGGAAGCCCCAGCATTTT. Its protein is CASDDRGGKPQHF.

The genes are TRBV7-3 and TRBJ1-1; 7 bases are shared with TRBD1. From germline, CDR1 is SGHTA and CDR2 FQGTGA. The trim removed 4 bases at V and 8 bases at J, leaving 13 bases unmatched. This CDR3 region has 15 residues. CDR3 loop: CASSSGVGGAYEAFF. The CDR3 nucleotides are TGTGCCAGCAGCTCCGGGGTAGGGGGCGCCTACGAAGCTTTCTTT.

As regards this clone: Other DNA sequences in this sample translate to the same CDR3. J is TRBJ1-4 and V is TRBV7-2, with D uncertain. There are 13 residues in the CDR3. Per the germline V gene, CDR1 is SGHTA and CDR2 is FQGNSA. V dropped 5 bases and J dropped 7 bases, with 11 bases sitting between them. CDR3 nucleotides: TGTGCCAGCAGCCCCGGACTCCGTGAAAAACTGTTTTTT. Translation: CASSPGLREKLFF.

The rearrangement joins TRBV7-3 to TRBJ1-5; 8 bases align to TRBD1. CDR3 size: 13 residues. With 6 bases clipped from V and 7 bases from J, the junction kept 5 bases outside the gene matches. Per germline, CDR1 SGHTA and CDR2 FQGTGA. In DNA, the CDR3 is TGTGCCAGCAGGACAGGGGTACGGCAGCCCCAGCATTTT. It translates to CASRTGVRQPQHF. The variable domain in full, completed from reference TRBV7-3 and TRBJ1-5, reads GAGVSQTPSNKVTEKGKYVELRCDPISGHTALYWYRQSLGQGPEFLIYFQGTGAADDSGLPNDRFFAVRPEGSVSTLKIQRTERGDSAVYLCASRTGVRQPQHFGDGTRLSIL.

The CDR3 sequence is CASSPGGRLLNTGELFF. In DNA form, the CDR3 reads TGTGCCAGCAGTCCCGGGGGCAGACTATTGAACACCGGGGAGCTGTTTTTT. The J gene is TRBJ2-2, the V gene TRBV28; D may match TRBD1 or TRBD2 (6 bases each). Germline V lookup: CDR1 MDHEN, CDR2 SYDVKM. This CDR3 comprises 17 residues. The ends were cut back, 5 bases at V and 1 base at J, with 17 bases in the middle.

This chain connects TRBV15 to TRBJ1-1; 8 positions match TRBD1. The V gene's germline CDR1 is LNHNV and CDR2 YYDKDF (reference sequence). V shed 7 bases, J shed 0 bases, and the junction held 1 base outside the gene matches. CDR3 length: 13 residues. The CDR3 DNA is TGTGCCACCACGGACAGGGTGAACACTGAAGCTTTCTTT. Translation: CATTDRVNTEAFF. Based on the CDR3 plus reference TRBV15 and TRBJ1-1, the full variable domain is DAMVIQNPRYQVTQFGKPVTLSCSQTLNHNVMYWYQQKSSQAPKLLFHYYDKDFNNEADTPDNFQSRRPNTSFCFLDIRSPGLGDTAMYLCATTDRVNTEAFFGQGTRLTVV.

The rearrangement joins TRBV4-3 to TRBJ2-5; D gene unclear. The ends were cut back, 1 base at V and 4 bases at J, with 10 bases in the middle. Germline lookup yields CDR1 LGHNA and CDR2 YSLEER. The CDR3 runs 14 residues. This chain's CDR3 is CASSQVSGRETQYF. In DNA form, the CDR3 reads TGCGCCAGCAGCCAAGTTAGTGGAAGAGAGACCCAGTACTTC.

The V call is TRBV5-1, the J call TRBJ2-2, with TRBD2 identical over 13 bases. CDR3 size: 19 residues. The V gene end was trimmed by 3 bases and the J gene end by 5 bases; junction bases not matched to a gene: 13. Germline loops: CDR1 SGHRS, CDR2 YFSETQ. CDR3 nucleotides: TGCGCCAGCAGCTGGGGGACTAGCGGGATAAGGAGTTTTACCGGGGAGCTGTTTTTT. It encodes CASSWGTSGIRSFTGELFF.

This clone was seen at least ten times. The chain combines TRBV2 with TRBJ2-3; TRBD2 is a possible D gene (5 bases). The CDR3 covers 14 residues. The germline gives CDR1 SNHLY, CDR2 FYNNEI. Trimming removed 8 bases from V and 0 bases from J, with 12 bases in between. In DNA form, the CDR3 reads TGTGCCAGCCGTAGGGCTAGCAGCACAGATACGCAGTATTTT. Translation: CASRRASSTDTQYF. Together with reference TRBV2 and TRBJ2-3, the CDR3 gives the full variable domain: EPEVTQTPSHQVTQMGQEVILRCVPISNHLYFYWYRQILGQKVEFLVSFYNNEISEKSEIFDDQFSVERPDGSNFTLKIRSTKLEDSAMYFCASRRASSTDTQYFGPGTRLTVL.

The chain joins TRBV13 to TRBJ2-1; D perhaps matches TRBD1 (6 bases). CDR3 length: 15 amino acids. V lost 2 bases to trimming and J lost 10 bases, with 18 bases between them. CDR1 is PRHDT and CDR2 is FYEKMQ in the germline V gene (reference sequence). The CDR3 spells CASSLFVGPQGEQFF. CDR3 coding DNA: TGTGCCAGCAGCTTATTCGTAGGTCCTCAGGGGGAGCAGTTCTTC. The whole variable domain, remainder taken from reference TRBV13 and TRBJ2-1, is AAGVIQSPRHLIKEKRETATLKCYPIPRHDTVYWYQQGPGQDPQFLISFYEKMQSDKGSIPDRFSAQQFSDYHSELNMSSLELGDSALYFCASSLFVGPQGEQFFGPGTRLTVL.

The rearrangement links TRBV28 to TRBJ2-7, with D tentatively TRBD2 (5 bases). The V end was cut by 6 bases, the J end by 6 bases, with 12 bases between. This CDR3 is built from 12 residues. Germline V gene sequence: CDR1 MDHEN, CDR2 SYDVKM. In DNA form, the CDR3 reads TGTGCCAGCAGCCCCCTGGGAGTCGAGCAGTACTTC. Translation: CASSPLGVEQYF.

This chain links TRBV28 with TRBJ2-2; 12 nucleotides match TRBD2. With V trimmed by 10 bases and J by 4 bases, 10 bases remained unmatched. This CDR3 spans 16 amino acids. Germline V gives CDR1 MDHEN, CDR2 SYDVKM. The DNA for the CDR3 is TGTGCCATCCAGTCGGAGACTAGCGGGAGCACCGGGGAGCTGTTTTTT. Translating gives CAIQSETSGSTGELFF.

This chain links TRBV15 with TRBJ1-3, with no clear D. Germline CDR1 LNHNV, CDR2 YYDKDF (reference sequence). Trimming cost V 0 bases and J 4 bases, with 10 bases left between them. The CDR3 loop spans 15 amino acids. This CDR3 is CATSRDRGPGNTIYF. The CDR3 region has the DNA TGTGCCACCAGCAGAGATCGAGGGCCCGGAAACACCATATATTTT.

J is TRBJ2-7 and V is TRBV5-8; D possibly corresponds to TRBD2 (5 bases). The CDR3 loop spans 15 amino acids. Germline-derived CDR1 and CDR2 are SGHTS and YDEGEE. V gave up 0 bases and J gave up 0 bases, with 10 bases separating them. CDR3 nucleotides: TGTGCCAGCAGCTTGGGGACTGCGACCTCCTACGAGCAGTACTTC. Protein product: CASSLGTATSYEQYF.

V usage is TRBV4-1 and J usage is TRBJ2-7, with TRBD2 identical over 8 bases. Germline CDR1 reads MGHRA; CDR2 reads YSYEKL. Unmatched junction bases numbered 8, after V lost 4 bases and J lost 3 bases. The CDR3 covers 15 residues. CDR3 DNA: TGCGCCAGCAGCCTAGCGACTAGCGACTTCTACGAGCAGTACTTC. This gives the protein CASSLATSDFYEQYF.

The chain employs TRBV5-1 and TRBJ1-4; 8 bases fit TRBD1. Germline values: CDR1 SGHRS, CDR2 YFSETQ. The CDR3 consists of 15 residues. Trimming at V came to 3 bases and at J to 0 bases, leaving 1 base not matched to a gene. The DNA of the CDR3 is TGCGCCAGCAGCTCGACAGGGGCAACTAATGAAAAACTGTTTTTT. Protein product: CASSSTGATNEKLFF. The entire variable domain, with the rest obtained from reference TRBV5-1 and TRBJ1-4, is as follows: KAGVTQTPRYLIKTRGQQVTLSCSPISGHRSVSWYQQTPGQGLQFLFEYFSETQRNKGNFPGRFSGRQFSNSRSEMNVSTLELGDSALYLCASSSTGATNEKLFFGSGTQLSVL.

The V and J genes are TRBV11-2 and TRBJ2-1; D gene uncertain. V gave up 0 bases and J gave up 4 bases, with 7 bases separating them. Per the germline V gene, CDR1 is SGHAT and CDR2 is FQNNGV. This CDR3 comprises 14 residues. The CDR3 DNA follows: TGTGCCAGCAGCTTAGAAAGGGATTACAATGAGCAGTTCTTC. Its protein is CASSLERDYNEQFF.

V usage is TRBV4-1 and J usage is TRBJ2-2, with a possible D match to TRBD1 (5 bases). Germline V gene sequence: CDR1 MGHRA, CDR2 YSYEKL. CDR3 length equals 13 residues. V lost 6 bases and J 4 bases, leaving 9 bases between the germline ends. CDR3 residues: CASRNTGTGELFF. CDR3 in DNA: TGCGCCAGCAGAAATACAGGCACCGGGGAGCTGTTTTTT.

The chain combines TRBV6-1 with TRBJ1-2, with D hard to call. The CDR3 totals 15 residues. The V gene lost 2 bases and the J gene lost 3 bases, with 13 bases spanning the gap. The V gene's germline CDR1 is MNHNS and CDR2 SASEGT. The CDR3 coding sequence is TGTGCCAGCAGTGAATCGGGAGCTCGGGACTATGGCTACACCTTC. Translated, it gives CASSESGARDYGYTF.

This clone was recorded a few times. The chain has TRBV6-1 and TRBJ2-1; 11 nucleotides line up with TRBD2. V lost 2 bases and J lost 5; bases outside the gene matches: 5. CDR1 is MNHNS, CDR2 SASEGT, per germline. This CDR3 comprises 16 residues. This chain's CDR3 is CASSESGTSGNNEQFF. As DNA, the CDR3 is TGTGCCAGCAGTGAAAGTGGGACTAGCGGTAACAATGAGCAGTTCTTC.

The V call is TRBV30, the J call TRBJ2-5; TRBD1 matches at 8 bases. Trimming at V came to 3 bases and at J to 6 bases, leaving 6 bases not matched to a gene. Germline CDR1 is GTSNPN and CDR2 is SVGIG (reference sequence). The CDR3 loop spans 13 amino acids. CDR3 in DNA: TGTGCCTGGAGACTTACAGGGGGAAAGACCCAGTACTTC. Translation gives CAWRLTGGKTQYF.

This clone appeared once. The chain links TRBV18 to TRBJ2-7; D unclear. With 2 bases removed from V and 6 bases from J, the gap between germline ends came to 8 bases. The CDR3 length is 12 residues. Germline-derived CDR1 and CDR2 are KGHSH and LQKENI. In DNA form, the CDR3 reads TGTGCCAGCTCACCAGGTCGGAGCGAGCAGTACTTC. Translating gives CASSPGRSEQYF.

The chain recombines TRBV25-1 with TRBJ2-1; either TRBD1 or TRBD2 may fit D (5 bases each). V lost 6 bases and J 4 bases, leaving 10 bases between the germline ends. In germline, CDR1 is MGHDK, CDR2 SYGVNS. The CDR3 has 13 residues. CDR3 protein: CASRQEEYNEQFF. The DNA of the CDR3 is TGTGCCAGCAGACAGGAGGAGTACAATGAGCAGTTCTTC.